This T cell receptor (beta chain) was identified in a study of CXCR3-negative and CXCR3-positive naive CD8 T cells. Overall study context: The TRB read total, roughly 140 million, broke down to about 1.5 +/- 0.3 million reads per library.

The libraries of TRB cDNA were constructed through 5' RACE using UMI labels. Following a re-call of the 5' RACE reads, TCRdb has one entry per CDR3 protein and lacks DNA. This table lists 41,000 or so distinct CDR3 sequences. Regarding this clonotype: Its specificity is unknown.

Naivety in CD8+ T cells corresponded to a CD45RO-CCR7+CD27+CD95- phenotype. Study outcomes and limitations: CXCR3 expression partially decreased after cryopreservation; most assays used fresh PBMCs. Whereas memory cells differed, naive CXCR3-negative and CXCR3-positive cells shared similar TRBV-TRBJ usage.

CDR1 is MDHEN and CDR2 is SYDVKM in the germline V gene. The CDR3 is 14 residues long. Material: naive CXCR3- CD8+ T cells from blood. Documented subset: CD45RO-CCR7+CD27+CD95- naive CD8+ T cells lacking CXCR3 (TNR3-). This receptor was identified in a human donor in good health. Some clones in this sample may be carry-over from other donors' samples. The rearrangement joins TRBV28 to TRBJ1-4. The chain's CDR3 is CASRPNTDNEKLFF.